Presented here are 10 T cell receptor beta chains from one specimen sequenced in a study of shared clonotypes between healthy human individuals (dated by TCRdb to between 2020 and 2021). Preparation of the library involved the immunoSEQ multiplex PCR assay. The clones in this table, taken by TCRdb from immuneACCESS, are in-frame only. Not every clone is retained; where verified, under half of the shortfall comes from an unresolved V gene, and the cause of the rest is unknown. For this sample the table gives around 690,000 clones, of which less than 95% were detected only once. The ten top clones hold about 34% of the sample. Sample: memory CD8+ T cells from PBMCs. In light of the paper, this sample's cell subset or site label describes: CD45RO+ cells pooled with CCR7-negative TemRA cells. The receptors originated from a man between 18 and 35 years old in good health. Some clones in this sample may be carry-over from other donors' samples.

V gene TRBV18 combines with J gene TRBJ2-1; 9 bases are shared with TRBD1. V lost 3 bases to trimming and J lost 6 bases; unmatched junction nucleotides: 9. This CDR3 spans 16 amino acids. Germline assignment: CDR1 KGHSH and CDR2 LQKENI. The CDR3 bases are TGTGCCAGCTCACCGTACCGGGACAGGGTTGGCAATGAGCAGTTCTTC. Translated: CASSPYRDRVGNEQFF.

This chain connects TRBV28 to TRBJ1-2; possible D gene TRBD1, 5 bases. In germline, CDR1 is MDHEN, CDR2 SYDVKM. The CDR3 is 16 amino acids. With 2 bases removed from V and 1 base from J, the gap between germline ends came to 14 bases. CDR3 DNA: TGTGCCAGCAGTTTAAATGGACGGGGGTTTAACTATGGCTACACCTTC. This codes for CASSLNGRGFNYGYTF.

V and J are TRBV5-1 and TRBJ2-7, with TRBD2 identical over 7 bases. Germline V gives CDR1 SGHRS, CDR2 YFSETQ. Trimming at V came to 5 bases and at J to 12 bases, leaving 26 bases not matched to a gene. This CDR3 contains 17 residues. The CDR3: CASRPPQVGTIYEQWYF. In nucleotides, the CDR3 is TGCGCCAGCAGGCCCCCTCAAGTGGGGACTATCTACGAGCAATGGTACTTC.

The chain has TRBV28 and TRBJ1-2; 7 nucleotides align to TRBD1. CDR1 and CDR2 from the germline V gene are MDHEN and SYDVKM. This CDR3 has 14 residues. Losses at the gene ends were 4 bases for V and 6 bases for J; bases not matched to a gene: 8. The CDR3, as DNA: TGTGCCAGCAGTTGGCCCGGGACAGACAATGGCTACACCTTC. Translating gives CASSWPGTDNGYTF.

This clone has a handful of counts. This CDR3 reads CASSYAGFSGELFF. The CDR3 DNA reads as TGTGCCAGCAGTTACGCGGGGTTCTCCGGGGAGCTGTTTTTT. This chain connects TRBV6-5 to TRBJ2-2; D is perhaps TRBD2 (6 bases). Deletions cut 2 bases from V and 6 bases from J, with 10 bases between. Germline-derived CDR1 and CDR2 are MNHEY and SVGAGI. There are 14 residues in the CDR3.

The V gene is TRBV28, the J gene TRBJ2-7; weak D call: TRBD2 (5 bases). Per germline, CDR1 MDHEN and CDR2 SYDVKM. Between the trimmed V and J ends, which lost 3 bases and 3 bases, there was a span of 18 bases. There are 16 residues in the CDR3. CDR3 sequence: CASSFNAVTLGYEQYF. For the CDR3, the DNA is TGTGCCAGCAGTTTTAACGCCGTCACACTAGGCTACGAGCAGTACTTC.

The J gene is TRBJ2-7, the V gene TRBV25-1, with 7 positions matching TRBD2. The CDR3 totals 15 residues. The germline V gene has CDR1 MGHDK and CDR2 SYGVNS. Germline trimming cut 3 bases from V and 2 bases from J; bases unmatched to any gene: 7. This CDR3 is CASSEGLAEAYEQYF. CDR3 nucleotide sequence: TGTGCCAGCAGTGAGGGGCTAGCGGAGGCCTACGAGCAGTACTTC.

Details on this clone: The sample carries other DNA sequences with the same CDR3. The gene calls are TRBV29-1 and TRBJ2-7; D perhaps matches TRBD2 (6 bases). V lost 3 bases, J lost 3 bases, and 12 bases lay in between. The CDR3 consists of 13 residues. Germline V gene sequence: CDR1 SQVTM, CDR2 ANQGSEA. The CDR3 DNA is TGCAGCGTTGATGAGCAGGGAGGCTACGAGCAGTACTTC. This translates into CSVDEQGGYEQYF.

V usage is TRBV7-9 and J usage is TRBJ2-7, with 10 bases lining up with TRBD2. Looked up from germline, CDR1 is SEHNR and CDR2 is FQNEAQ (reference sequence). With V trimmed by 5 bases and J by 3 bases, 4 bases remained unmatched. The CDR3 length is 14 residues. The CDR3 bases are TGTGCCAGCAGCGGACTAGCGGAAGTCTACGAGCAGTACTTC. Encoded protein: CASSGLAEVYEQYF.

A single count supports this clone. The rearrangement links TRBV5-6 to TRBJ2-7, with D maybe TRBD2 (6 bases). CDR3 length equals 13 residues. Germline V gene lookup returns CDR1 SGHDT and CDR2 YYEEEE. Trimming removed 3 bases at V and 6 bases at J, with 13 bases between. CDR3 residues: CASSSGTVGEQYF. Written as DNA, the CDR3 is TGTGCCAGCAGCTCGGGGACTGTAGGCGAGCAGTACTTC.